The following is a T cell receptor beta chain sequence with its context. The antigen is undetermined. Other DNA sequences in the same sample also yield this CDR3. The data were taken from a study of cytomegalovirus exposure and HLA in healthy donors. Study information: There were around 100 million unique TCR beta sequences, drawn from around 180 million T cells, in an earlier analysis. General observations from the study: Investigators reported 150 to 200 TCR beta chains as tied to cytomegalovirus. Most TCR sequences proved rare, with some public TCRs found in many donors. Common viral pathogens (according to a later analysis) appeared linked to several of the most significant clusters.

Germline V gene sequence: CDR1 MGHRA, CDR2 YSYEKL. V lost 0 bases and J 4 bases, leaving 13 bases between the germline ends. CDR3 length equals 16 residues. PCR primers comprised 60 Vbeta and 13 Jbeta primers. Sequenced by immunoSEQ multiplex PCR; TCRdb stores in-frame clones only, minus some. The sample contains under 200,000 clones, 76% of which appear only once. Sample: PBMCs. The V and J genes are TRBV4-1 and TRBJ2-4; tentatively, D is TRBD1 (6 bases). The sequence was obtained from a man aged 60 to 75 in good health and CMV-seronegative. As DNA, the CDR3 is TGCGCCAGCAGCCAAGAGCCAACCGGACAGAAAAACATTCAGTACTTC. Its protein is CASSQEPTGQKNIQYF.